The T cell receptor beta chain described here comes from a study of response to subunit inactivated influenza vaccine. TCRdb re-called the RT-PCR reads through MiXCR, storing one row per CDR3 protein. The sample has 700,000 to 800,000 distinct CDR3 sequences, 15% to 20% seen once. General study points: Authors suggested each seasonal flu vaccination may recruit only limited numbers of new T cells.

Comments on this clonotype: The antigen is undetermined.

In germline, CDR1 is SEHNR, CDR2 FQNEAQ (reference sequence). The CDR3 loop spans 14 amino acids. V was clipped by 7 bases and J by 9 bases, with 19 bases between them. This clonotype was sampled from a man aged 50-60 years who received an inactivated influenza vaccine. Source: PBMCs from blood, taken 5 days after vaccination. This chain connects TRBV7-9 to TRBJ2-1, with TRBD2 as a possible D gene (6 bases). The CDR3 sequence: CASILGVKGGEQFF. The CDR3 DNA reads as TGTGCCAGCATACTAGGCGTCAAGGGAGGTGAGCAGTTCTTC.